The rows below give T cell receptor beta chains drawn from one sample of a study of cytomegalovirus exposure and HLA in healthy donors. Produced via immunoSEQ multiplex PCR; TCRdb's table is partial and in-frame only. This table holds 150,000 to 200,000 clones, around 81% found once. The specimen sequenced was PBMCs. The receptors shown here come from a man in his forties in good health and CMV-seronegative. The CDR3 runs from the conserved cysteine through the conserved F or W. Each record gives: D gene, J gene, V gene, clone size, CDR3 protein, CDR3 DNA. A D gene is named only where the DNA matches it firmly. Expanded clones are given a class, and other clones once, few, many or no size at all.

D gene: TRBD1; J gene: TRBJ2-7; V gene: TRBV18; clone size: -; CDR3 protein: CASSTRQGTDEQYF; CDR3 DNA: TGTGCCAGCTCCACCCGACAGGGAACGGACGAGCAGTACTTC
D gene: TRBD2; J gene: TRBJ2-5; V gene: TRBV27; clone size: -; CDR3 protein: CASSYQRGRQETQYF; CDR3 DNA: TGTGCCAGCAGTTACCAGCGGGGGCGACAAGAGACCCAGTACTTC
D gene: TRBD1; J gene: TRBJ2-5; V gene: TRBV18; clone size: few; CDR3 protein: CASSKDREETQYF; CDR3 DNA: TGTGCCAGCTCAAAGGACAGGGAAGAGACCCAGTACTTC
D gene: TRBD2; J gene: TRBJ2-2; V gene: TRBV4-3; clone size: few; CDR3 protein: CASSHKLAGGRELFF; CDR3 DNA: TGCGCCAGCAGCCACAAACTAGCGGGAGGACGGGAGCTGTTTTTT
D gene: TRBD2; J gene: TRBJ2-7; V gene: TRBV7-6; clone size: -; CDR3 protein: CASSRGRAVNEQYF; CDR3 DNA: TGTGCCAGCAGCCGCGGGAGGGCGGTAAACGAGCAGTACTTC
D gene: TRBD1; J gene: TRBJ1-2; V gene: TRBV5-4; clone size: -; CDR3 protein: CASSLITGDYGYTF; CDR3 DNA: TGTGCCAGCAGCCTTATCACAGGGGACTATGGCTACACCTTC
D gene: -; J gene: TRBJ1-4; V gene: TRBV19; clone size: -; CDR3 protein: CASSIWRFNEKLFF; CDR3 DNA: TGTGCCAGTAGTATCTGGCGGTTTAATGAAAAACTGTTTTTT
D gene: TRBD1; J gene: TRBJ1-2; V gene: TRBV5-1; clone size: -; CDR3 protein: CASSRDRYGYTF; CDR3 DNA: TGCGCCAGCAGCCGGGACAGGTATGGCTACACCTTC
D gene: -; J gene: TRBJ1-1; V gene: TRBV5-6; clone size: -; CDR3 protein: CASSLRTEAFF; CDR3 DNA: TGTGCCAGCAGTCTGCGCACTGAAGCTTTCTTT
D gene: -; J gene: TRBJ2-5; V gene: TRBV30; clone size: -; CDR3 protein: CAWKAYQETQYF; CDR3 DNA: TGTGCCTGGAAAGCGTACCAAGAGACCCAGTACTTC
D gene: TRBD1; J gene: TRBJ1-1; V gene: TRBV27; clone size: -; CDR3 protein: CASSYRTGHTEAFF; CDR3 DNA: TGTGCCAGCAGTTACCGGACAGGGCACACTGAAGCTTTCTTT
D gene: -; J gene: TRBJ1-1; V gene: TRBV7-9; clone size: -; CDR3 protein: CASSLDRASNTEAFF; CDR3 DNA: TGTGCCAGCAGCCTGGACAGAGCCTCTAACACTGAAGCTTTCTTT
D gene: TRBD1; J gene: TRBJ1-1; V gene: TRBV5-1; clone size: -; CDR3 protein: CASSLGQGPNTEAFF; CDR3 DNA: TGCGCCAGCAGCTTGGGACAGGGCCCGAACACTGAAGCTTTCTTT
D gene: -; J gene: TRBJ2-7; V gene: TRBV5-6; clone size: -; CDR3 protein: CASSRGGSPYEQYF; CDR3 DNA: TGTGCCAGCAGCCGAGGTGGGTCCCCCTACGAGCAGTACTTC
D gene: -; J gene: TRBJ2-3; V gene: TRBV5-1; clone size: -; CDR3 protein: CASSRRGTSTDTQYF; CDR3 DNA: TGCGCCAGCAGTCGGCGGGGCACTAGCACAGATACGCAGTATTTT
D gene: -; J gene: TRBJ1-1; V gene: TRBV19; clone size: -; CDR3 protein: CASSIAGLNTEAFF; CDR3 DNA: TGTGCCAGTAGTATAGCAGGGTTGAACACTGAAGCTTTCTTT
D gene: -; J gene: TRBJ2-3; V gene: TRBV5-1; clone size: -; CDR3 protein: CASSLGGFGTDTQYF; CDR3 DNA: TGCGCCAGCAGCTTGGGAGGGTTCGGCACAGATACGCAGTATTTT
D gene: TRBD1; J gene: TRBJ1-3; V gene: TRBV7-8; clone size: -; CDR3 protein: CASSLVAGTGGAGNTIYF; CDR3 DNA: TGTGCCAGCAGCTTAGTGGCTGGTACAGGGGGGGCTGGAAACACCATATATTTT
D gene: -; J gene: TRBJ2-3; V gene: TRBV7-8; clone size: -; CDR3 protein: CASSWFGDGTNTQYF; CDR3 DNA: TGTGCCAGCAGCTGGTTTGGGGACGGGACAAATACGCAGTATTTT
D gene: TRBD1; J gene: TRBJ1-6; V gene: TRBV18; clone size: -; CDR3 protein: CASSPRRQGDNSPLHF; CDR3 DNA: TGTGCCAGCTCACCTCGCCGCCAGGGGGATAATTCACCCCTCCACTTT
D gene: -; J gene: TRBJ1-6; V gene: TRBV5-6; clone size: medium-sized; CDR3 protein: CASSLAALGAVSPLHF; CDR3 DNA: TGTGCCAGCAGCTTGGCCGCCCTAGGAGCGGTCTCACCCCTCCACTTT
D gene: TRBD1; J gene: TRBJ2-5; V gene: TRBV7-9; clone size: -; CDR3 protein: CASRAGQGGETQYF; CDR3 DNA: TGTGCCAGCAGGGCCGGACAGGGCGGAGAGACCCAGTACTTC
D gene: -; J gene: TRBJ2-2; V gene: TRBV7-2; clone size: -; CDR3 protein: CASSSRSSNTGELFF; CDR3 DNA: TGTGCCAGCAGCTCACGGTCCTCCAACACCGGGGAGCTGTTTTTT
D gene: TRBD1; J gene: TRBJ1-5; V gene: TRBV6-6; clone size: -; CDR3 protein: CASSTQGAEAQHF; CDR3 DNA: TGTGCCAGCAGTACCCAGGGGGCTGAGGCCCAGCATTTT
D gene: TRBD1; J gene: TRBJ1-1; V gene: TRBV2; clone size: -; CDR3 protein: CASSEGQGREAFF; CDR3 DNA: TGTGCCAGCAGTGAGGGACAGGGGAGGGAAGCTTTCTTT
D gene: TRBD1; J gene: TRBJ2-7; V gene: TRBV19; clone size: -; CDR3 protein: CASSINRGYEQYF; CDR3 DNA: TGTGCCAGTAGTATAAACAGGGGGTACGAGCAGTACTTC
D gene: TRBD1; J gene: TRBJ2-7; V gene: TRBV7-7; clone size: -; CDR3 protein: CASSFFLERQGAKYEQYF; CDR3 DNA: TGTGCCAGCAGCTTTTTTTTAGAGAGACAGGGGGCGAAGTACGAGCAGTACTTC
D gene: -; J gene: TRBJ2-2; V gene: TRBV27; clone size: -; CDR3 protein: CASSSPAGRYTGELFF; CDR3 DNA: TGTGCCAGCAGTTCCCCCGCGGGACGGTACACCGGGGAGCTGTTTTTT
D gene: TRBD1; J gene: TRBJ2-3; V gene: TRBV9; clone size: -; CDR3 protein: CASSAQGFNTDTQYF; CDR3 DNA: TGTGCCAGCAGCGCACAGGGGTTTAACACAGATACGCAGTATTTT
D gene: TRBD2; J gene: TRBJ2-1; V gene: TRBV27; clone size: -; CDR3 protein: CASSLLSGRGNEQFF; CDR3 DNA: TGTGCCAGCAGTCTCCTTAGCGGGAGGGGCAATGAGCAGTTCTTC
D gene: TRBD1; J gene: TRBJ1-1; V gene: TRBV6-6; clone size: -; CDR3 protein: CASSYPGQGRAEAFF; CDR3 DNA: TGTGCCAGCAGTTACCCCGGACAGGGGAGGGCTGAAGCTTTCTTT
D gene: TRBD1; J gene: TRBJ2-1; V gene: TRBV5-4; clone size: -; CDR3 protein: CASSLIGRGRDNEQFF; CDR3 DNA: TGTGCCAGCAGCTTGATCGGCAGGGGGCGGGACAATGAGCAGTTCTTC
D gene: -; J gene: TRBJ1-5; V gene: TRBV2; clone size: -; CDR3 protein: CASSEDIDQPQHF; CDR3 DNA: TGTGCCAGCAGTGAGGACATCGACCAGCCCCAGCATTTT
D gene: TRBD2; J gene: TRBJ2-7; V gene: TRBV19; clone size: -; CDR3 protein: CASSAENSGTFSYEQYF; CDR3 DNA: TGTGCCAGTAGTGCCGAAAATAGCGGGACGTTCTCCTACGAGCAGTACTTC
D gene: TRBD1; J gene: TRBJ1-4; V gene: TRBV7-9; clone size: -; CDR3 protein: CASSWGQPNEKLFF; CDR3 DNA: TGTGCCAGCAGCTGGGGACAGCCTAATGAAAAACTGTTTTTT
D gene: -; J gene: TRBJ2-1; V gene: TRBV10-3; clone size: -; CDR3 protein: CAISESSFEGAGYNEQFF; CDR3 DNA: TGTGCCATCAGTGAGAGTAGTTTCGAGGGGGCGGGATACAATGAGCAGTTCTTC
D gene: -; J gene: TRBJ2-7; V gene: TRBV7-9; clone size: -; CDR3 protein: CASSRVTGTMAYEQYF; CDR3 DNA: TGTGCCAGCAGCCGAGTGACCGGGACAATGGCCTACGAGCAGTACTTC